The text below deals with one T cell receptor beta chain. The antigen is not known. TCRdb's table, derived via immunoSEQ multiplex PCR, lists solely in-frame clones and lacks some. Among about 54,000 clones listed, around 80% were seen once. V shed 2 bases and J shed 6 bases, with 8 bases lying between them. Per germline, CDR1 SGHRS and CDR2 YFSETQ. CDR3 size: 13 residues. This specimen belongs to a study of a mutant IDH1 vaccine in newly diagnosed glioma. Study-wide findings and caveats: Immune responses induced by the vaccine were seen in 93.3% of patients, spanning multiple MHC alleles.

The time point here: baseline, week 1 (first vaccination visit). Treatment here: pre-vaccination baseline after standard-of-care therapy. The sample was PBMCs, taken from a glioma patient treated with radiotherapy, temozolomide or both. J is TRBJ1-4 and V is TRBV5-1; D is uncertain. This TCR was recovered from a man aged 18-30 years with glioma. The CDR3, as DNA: TGCGCCAGCAGCTTCGGTTGGGATGAAAAACTGTTTTTT. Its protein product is CASSFGWDEKLFF.